The T cell receptor beta chain under discussion was sequenced for a study of OX40 agonist ivuxolimab in advanced cancers. Background on the study: An anti-OX40 (CD134) antibody with agonistic activity, ivuxolimab, was administered to patients. All patients had ivuxolimab intravenously every 2 weeks at 0.01 to 10 mg/kg. Study-level findings and limits: No antigen was identified for the clonally expanded peripheral T cells.

The method was immunoSEQ multiplex PCR; TCRdb's version includes in-frame clones alone and lacks a portion of them. This repertoire shows about 83,000 clones, 85% to 90% found once; its top ten account for 0.65% to 0.8%. As to this clone: Antigen: not known. Other DNA sequences within the sample encode an identical CDR3.

From germline, CDR1 is SGHDT and CDR2 YYEEEE. Trimming left V 4 bases short and J 2 bases short, with 12 bases between. The CDR3 covers 14 residues. The material was CD4+ or CD8+ T cells sorted from blood, obtained in a trial of the OX40 agonist ivuxolimab. V and J are TRBV5-6 and TRBJ1-2; D possibly corresponds to TRBD1 (6 bases). The receptor comes from an adult with an advanced solid tumor such as melanoma, head and neck, liver or kidney cancer. The CDR3 DNA follows: TGTGCCAGCAGCCCGACCGACAGGAACTATGGCTACACCTTC. It translates to CASSPTDRNYGYTF. Looking up the rest from reference TRBV5-6 and TRBJ1-2 gives the full variable domain: DAGVTQSPTHLIKTRGQQVTLRCSPKSGHDTVSWYQQALGQGPQFIFQYYEEEERQRGNFPDRFSGHQFPNYSSELNVNALLLGDSALYLCASSPTDRNYGYTFGSGTRLTVV.